This TCR beta chain was captured in a study of shared clonotypes between healthy human individuals. Study-wide points: Generation of non-shared clonotypes was less probable than generation of clonotypes shared by all four donors.

In germline, CDR1 is WNHNN, CDR2 SYGVQD (reference sequence). This CDR3 spans 14 amino acids. V lost 2 bases to trimming and J lost 0 bases, with 6 bases between them. For this clone: Its antigen is not known.

Repertoires were generated with immunoSEQ multiplex PCR, while TCRdb's copy carries only in-frame clones and drops some. The table includes 600,000 to 750,000 clones, 55% to 75% detected once. Material for sequencing was memory CD4+ T cells sorted from blood. Subset specified: CD45RA-negative fraction. The receptor comes from a woman in her twenties or thirties in good health. The chain recombines TRBV10-1 with TRBJ2-3; tentatively, D is TRBD1 (6 bases). The CDR3 loop reads CASSEGQSTDTQYF. CDR3 DNA sequence: TGCGCCAGCAGTGAGGGACAGAGCACAGATACGCAGTATTTT.